A single sample is the source of the 27 T cell receptor beta chains below, sequenced in a study of chemoradiotherapy in HPV16-positive cancers. Here immunoSEQ multiplex PCR was the method, and the copy in TCRdb shows in-frame clones only, minus some. The sample includes 20,000 to 25,000 clones, around nine tenths of them seen just once. The starting material was blood, obtained from a patient who underwent chemoradiotherapy. All receptors come from a human donor with HPV-associated anogenital cancer.

The chain recombines TRBV2 with TRBJ1-1, with TRBD1 identical over 7 bases. In germline, CDR1 is SNHLY, CDR2 FYNNEI. CDR3 length equals 13 residues. Germline trimming cut 7 bases from V and 0 bases from J; bases unmatched to any gene: 2. CDR3 region: CASIRGLNTEAFF. The CDR3 nucleotides read TGTGCCAGCATAAGGGGGCTGAACACTGAAGCTTTCTTT.

The chain carries TRBV5-6 and TRBJ2-3; D is undetermined. Trimming took off 1 base at V and 6 bases at J, with 6 bases between the two ends. There are 12 residues in the CDR3. The V gene's germline CDR1 is SGHDT and CDR2 YYEEEE. The CDR3 is CASSLPRDTQYF. Here the CDR3 DNA reads TGTGCCAGCAGCTTGCCTCGGGATACGCAGTATTTT.

This clone was observed a single time. V gene TRBV10-3 combines with J gene TRBJ2-2; D gene uncertain. The germline V gene has CDR1 ENHRY and CDR2 SYGVKD. V gave up 3 bases and J gave up 6 bases, with 5 bases separating them. This CDR3 has 12 amino acids. The CDR3 DNA is TGTGCCATCAGTGACCGGGCCGGGGAGCTGTTTTTT. As protein: CAISDRAGELFF.

The gene calls are TRBV19 and TRBJ1-1; D may be TRBD1 (5 bases). V dropped 1 base and J dropped 2 bases, with 8 bases sitting between them. Germline CDR1 is LNHDA and CDR2 is SQIVND (reference sequence). This CDR3 is 14 amino acids long. CDR3 region: CASSIGQINTEAFF. CDR3 sequence (DNA): TGTGCCAGTAGTATAGGACAGATTAACACTGAAGCTTTCTTT.

This sequence joins TRBV19 and TRBJ2-5; D is unresolved. Germline V gene data show CDR1 as LNHDA and CDR2 as SQIVND (reference sequence). Deletions cut 4 bases from V and 5 bases from J, with 8 bases between. The length of the CDR3 is 12 residues. In DNA form, the CDR3 reads TGTGCCAGTAGTAAGGGCAGGGAGACCCAGTACTTC. The encoded protein is CASSKGRETQYF.

The genes are TRBV2 and TRBJ1-6, with D possibly being TRBD1 (5 bases). The germline gives CDR1 SNHLY, CDR2 FYNNEI. The CDR3 sequence is 15 residues long. Trimming removed 3 bases at V and 6 bases at J, with 12 bases between. CDR3: CASSDQGRLNSPLHF. CDR3 DNA sequence: TGTGCCAGCAGTGACCAGGGACGCCTTAATTCACCCCTCCACTTT.

The rearrangement joins TRBV30 to TRBJ1-4; D is undetermined. The CDR3 contains 13 residues. Trimming pared 1 base from V and 4 bases from J, leaving 7 bases between. Germline values: CDR1 GTSNPN, CDR2 SVGIG (reference sequence). CDR3 amino acids: CAWSAQSNEKLFF. As DNA, the CDR3 is TGTGCCTGGAGTGCCCAGAGTAATGAAAAACTGTTTTTT.

The chain links TRBV11-3 to TRBJ2-5; possibly TRBD1 for D (7 bases). The J call may be in error: the DNA end matches TRBJ2-7 better. CDR3 length: 16 amino acids. The germline CDR1 and CDR2 sequences are SGHNT and YENEEA. The CDR3 here is CASSPAEGAEIYEQYF. The CDR3 DNA sequence: TGTGCCAGCAGCCCAGCGGAGGGGGCGGAAATCTACGAGCAGTACTTC.

A single count supports this clone. The V gene is TRBV30, the J gene TRBJ2-5, with D hard to call. The CDR3 sequence is 11 residues long. Germline loops: CDR1 GTSNPN, CDR2 SVGIG (reference sequence). V shed 2 bases and J shed 2 bases, with 3 bases lying between them. The CDR3 sequence: CAWSSQETQYF. The CDR3 nucleotides read TGTGCCTGGAGTTCTCAAGAGACCCAGTACTTC.

The chain links TRBV7-9 to TRBJ2-3; D is unresolved. The CDR3 consists of 16 residues. V was trimmed by 5 bases and J by 2 bases, leaving 17 bases between them. Germline lookup yields CDR1 SEHNR and CDR2 FQNEAQ (reference sequence). CDR3 bases: TGTGCCAGCAGCCTAGGACGGATCTCTCCCACAGATACGCAGTATTTT. It translates to CASSLGRISPTDTQYF.

The genes are TRBV19 and TRBJ2-2, with D possibly being TRBD2 (6 bases). Looked up from germline, CDR1 is LNHDA and CDR2 is SQIVND (reference sequence). This CDR3 is built from 14 residues. Deletions cut 6 bases from V and 3 bases from J, with 11 bases between. The CDR3 spells CASRVRDDTGELFF. CDR3 bases: TGTGCCAGTAGGGTGCGGGACGACACCGGGGAGCTGTTTTTT.

The chain joins TRBV5-4 to TRBJ2-1, with 8 bases lining up with TRBD2. Germline trimming cut 2 bases from V and 2 bases from J; bases unmatched to any gene: 3. Germline V gene lookup returns CDR1 SGHNT and CDR2 YYREEE (reference sequence). CDR3 length: 15 residues. The CDR3 nucleotides are TGTGCCAGCAGCTTTCCGGGACTAGCCTACAATGAGCAGTTCTTC. As protein: CASSFPGLAYNEQFF.

This chain links TRBV18 with TRBJ2-7; unclear D gene. CDR1 and CDR2 (germline): KGHSH, LQKENI. Trimming removed 0 bases from V and 5 bases from J, with 8 bases in between. The CDR3 totals 13 residues. DNA of the CDR3: TGTGCCAGCTCACCACCGGGTTCCCACGAGCAGTACGTC. Protein product: CASSPPGSHEQYV.

V is TRBV5-4 and J is TRBJ2-6; D is possibly TRBD2 (6 bases). The CDR3 loop spans 17 amino acids. Germline V lookup: CDR1 SGHNT, CDR2 YYREEE (reference sequence). The V end lost 0 bases, the J end lost 2 bases, and 12 bases lay between the germline ends. This CDR3 reads CASSLEFGGAGANVLTF. CDR3 coding DNA: TGTGCCAGCAGCTTGGAATTCGGGGGAGCTGGGGCCAACGTCCTGACTTTC.

The gene calls are TRBV25-1 and TRBJ1-1, with D possibly matching TRBD1 (5 bases). The CDR3 is 13 residues long. V gave up 5 bases and J gave up 4 bases, with 11 bases separating them. The germline CDR1 and CDR2 sequences are MGHDK and SYGVNS. CDR3 coding DNA: TGTGCCAGCAGTCTTCAGGGTACCACTGAAGCTTTCTTT. It encodes CASSLQGTTEAFF.

The CDR3 is CASSLNGLYTEAFF. The CDR3 DNA is TGTGCCAGCAGCCTTAATGGGCTGTACACTGAAGCTTTCTTT. This chain connects TRBV7-9 to TRBJ1-1; D unclear. CDR1 is SEHNR, CDR2 FQNEAQ, per germline (reference sequence). V was cut by 5 bases and J by 3 bases, with 13 bases left in between. The CDR3 loop spans 14 amino acids.

This rearrangement joins TRBV5-1 to TRBJ1-1, with D maybe TRBD1 (5 bases). Trimming removed 5 bases from V and 0 bases from J, with 8 bases in between. Germline V gene data show CDR1 as SGHRS and CDR2 as YFSETQ. CDR3 length: 13 amino acids. DNA of the CDR3: TGCGCCAGCAGTTACAGGTTGAACACTGAAGCTTTCTTT. Residues: CASSYRLNTEAFF.

The chain carries TRBV11-3 and TRBJ2-3; the D gene is possibly TRBD1 (6 bases). Germline values: CDR1 SGHNT, CDR2 YENEEA. This CDR3 region has 16 residues. The V end was cut by 0 bases, the J end by 3 bases, with 13 bases between. DNA for the CDR3: TGTGCCAGCAGCTTAGACTCCAGGGGCGGGACAGATACGCAGTATTTT. This encodes CASSLDSRGGTDTQYF.

The gene calls are TRBV5-1 and TRBJ1-3, with a weak D call TRBD1 (6 bases). V lost 4 bases, J lost 0 bases, and 11 bases lay in between. Germline V gives CDR1 SGHRS, CDR2 YFSETQ. There are 15 residues in the CDR3. The CDR3: CASSPGAGSGNTIYF. Here the CDR3 DNA reads TGCGCCAGCAGCCCAGGGGCCGGCTCTGGAAACACCATATATTTT. Looking up the rest from reference TRBV5-1 and TRBJ1-3 gives the full variable domain: KAGVTQTPRYLIKTRGQQVTLSCSPISGHRSVSWYQQTPGQGLQFLFEYFSETQRNKGNFPGRFSGRQFSNSRSEMNVSTLELGDSALYLCASSPGAGSGNTIYFGEGSWLTVV.

The rearrangement links TRBV6-1 to TRBJ1-5, with D perhaps matching TRBD1 (5 bases). The CDR3 totals 13 residues. CDR1 is MNHNS, CDR2 SASEGT, per germline. Trimming shortened V by 6 bases and J by 6 bases, and 12 bases separated the two germline ends. The CDR3 sequence: CASSRELGQPQHF. In DNA form, the CDR3 reads TGTGCCAGCAGCAGGGAATTGGGTCAGCCCCAGCATTTT.

The gene calls are TRBV7-2 and TRBJ1-1; a possible D gene is TRBD1 (6 bases). Germline values: CDR1 SGHTA, CDR2 FQGNSA. The CDR3 runs 14 residues. Between the trimmed V and J ends, which lost 6 bases and 4 bases, there was a span of 15 bases. CDR3 region: CASRSVPGATEAFF. Written as DNA, the CDR3 is TGTGCCAGCAGATCGGTTCCAGGGGCCACTGAAGCTTTCTTT.

The chain is built from TRBV7-2 and TRBJ2-7, with D perhaps TRBD1 (5 bases). The CDR3 spans 15 residues. The V end was cut by 1 base, the J end by 1 base, with 11 bases between. CDR1 is SGHTA, CDR2 FQGNSA, per germline. The CDR3 here is CASSLETGASYEQYF. CDR3 sequence (DNA): TGTGCCAGCAGCTTAGAAACAGGTGCGTCCTACGAGCAGTACTTC.

The chain recombines TRBV18 with TRBJ2-3; no clear D gene. The V and J ends lost 2 bases and 0 bases respectively, with 9 bases between them. Germline assignment: CDR1 KGHSH and CDR2 LQKENI. This CDR3 is built from 15 residues. The CDR3, as DNA: TGTGCCAGCTCACCAACCCAGGCTAGCACAGATACGCAGTATTTT. Protein sequence: CASSPTQASTDTQYF.

The rearrangement joins TRBV19 to TRBJ2-3, with D maybe TRBD1 (6 bases). Per germline, CDR1 LNHDA and CDR2 SQIVND (reference sequence). With 6 bases removed from V and 2 bases from J, the gap between germline ends came to 18 bases. This CDR3 is built from 16 residues. CDR3: CASRRTWDTSTDTQYF. The CDR3 nucleotides read TGTGCCAGTAGAAGGACCTGGGACACCTCCACAGATACGCAGTATTTT.

The rearrangement links TRBV5-1 to TRBJ2-4; 14 bases match TRBD2. Germline V CDR1 and CDR2: SGHRS, YFSETQ. The J segment lost 8 bases and the V segment lost 3 bases, leaving 10 bases of the junction unmatched. The CDR3 is made up of 17 amino acids. The CDR3 loop is CASSSGATSGGAHIQYF. The CDR3, as DNA: TGCGCCAGCAGCTCTGGGGCGACTAGCGGGGGGGCGCACATTCAGTACTTC.

The CDR3 is CASSGSFSGETQYF. The CDR3 DNA follows: TGTGCCAGCAGTGGCTCCTTTTCGGGAGAGACCCAGTACTTC. The chain combines TRBV6-6 with TRBJ2-5; D is unresolved. The CDR3 has 14 residues. CDR1 is MNHNY and CDR2 is SVGAGI in the germline V gene (reference sequence). Trimming left V 5 bases short and J 4 bases short, with 14 bases between.

The chain recombines TRBV5-1 with TRBJ2-7, with a weak D call TRBD2 (6 bases). Germline lookup yields CDR1 SGHRS and CDR2 YFSETQ. V lost 5 bases and J lost 3, with 18 bases in between. The CDR3 consists of 15 residues. CDR3 sequence reads: CASSLGPMGGYEQYF. The CDR3 nucleotides read TGCGCCAGCAGTCTTGGGCCAATGGGGGGCTACGAGCAGTACTTC.